The present TCR beta chain was sequenced within a study of control samples from healthy donors and cancer patients. Germline CDR1 MNHEY, CDR2 SMNVEV (reference sequence). Between the trimmed V and J ends, which lost 4 bases and 3 bases, there was a span of 19 bases. The CDR3 extends over 16 amino acids. This clone has only a few counts. Method: immunoSEQ multiplex PCR; TCRdb's copy keeps in-frame clones and lacks some. Of 98,000 or so clones listed, about 80% are singletons. The chain is built from TRBV27 and TRBJ2-7; D is perhaps TRBD1 or TRBD2 (8 bases each). Sample: blood. The source is a man aged 18-30 years in good health. CDR3 amino acids: CASSSPGGGRSYEQYF. CDR3 in DNA: TGTGCCAGCAGTTCCCCAGGGGGCGGGAGGAGCTACGAGCAGTACTTC.